This is a list of T cell receptor beta chains from one sample in a study of T cells in Graves' hyperthyroidism and ophthalmopathy. TCRdb recomputed calls from the multiplex PCR reads with MiXCR, one row per CDR3 protein. The profile shows hundreds of thousands of distinct CDR3 sequences, around an eighth of them singletons. The sequenced sample consisted of blood. These receptors all stem from a man aged 45-60 years with Graves' ophthalmopathy. Each CDR3 is given with its conserved first and last residue. The D gene is left open where the match is weak. Size is stated for part of the rows, as once, few or many counts, or as a class when the clone is expanded.

D: NA; V: TRBV6-1; length: 14; size: NA; J: TRBJ1-1; CDR3: CASSNLEGFTEAFF; DNA: TGTGCCAGCAGCAACCTAGAGGGCTTCACTGAAGCTTTCTTT
D: NA; V: TRBV9; length: 13; size: NA; J: TRBJ1-3; CDR3: CASSEDARATIYF; DNA: TGTGCCAGCAGCGAGGATGCCAGGGCAACCATATATTTT
D: NA; V: TRBV18; length: 14; size: many; J: TRBJ2-1; CDR3: CASSLSPGWNEQFF; DNA: TGTGCCAGCTCTCTCTCTCCCGGGTGGAATGAGCAGTTCTTC
D: NA; V: TRBV9; length: 14; size: many; J: TRBJ1-1; CDR3: CASSVAGGETEAFF; DNA: TGTGCCAGCAGCGTAGCCGGCGGGGAGACTGAAGCTTTCTTT
D: TRBD1; V: TRBV5-1; length: 14; size: many; J: TRBJ1-1; CDR3: CASSLEGAYTEAFF; DNA: TGCGCCAGCAGCTTGGAGGGGGCATACACTGAAGCTTTCTTT
D: TRBD1; V: TRBV5-8; length: 17; size: few; J: TRBJ2-7; CDR3: CASSTPLPGQGSHEQYF; DNA: TGTGCCAGCAGCACCCCACTGCCGGGACAGGGGAGCCACGAGCAGTACTTC
D: NA; V: TRBV6-1; length: 12; size: many; J: TRBJ1-5; CDR3: CASRGSNQPQHF; DNA: TGTGCCAGCCGGGGGAGCAATCAGCCCCAGCATTTT
D: TRBD2; V: TRBV7-9; length: 15; size: NA; J: TRBJ2-3; CDR3: CASSFSGDITDTQYF; DNA: TGTGCCAGCAGCTTTAGCGGGGACATCACAGATACGCAGTATTTT
D: TRBD1; V: TRBV3-1; length: 14; size: many; J: TRBJ2-2; CDR3: CASSRQGNTGELFF; DNA: TGTGCCAGCAGCAGACAGGGGAACACCGGGGAGCTGTTTTTT
D: NA; V: TRBV3-1; length: 17; size: many; J: TRBJ2-7; CDR3: CASSLDEGGLASYEQYF; DNA: TGTGCCAGCAGCCTCGATGAGGGGGGGTTGGCCTCCTACGAGCAGTACTTC
D: NA; V: TRBV7-8; length: 17; size: many; J: TRBJ1-1; CDR3: CASSLSSRALLNTEAFF; DNA: TGTGCCAGCAGCTTGAGTTCTCGGGCCCTCCTGAACACTGAAGCTTTCTTT
D: TRBD2; V: TRBV2; length: 17; size: few; J: TRBJ2-2; CDR3: CARDTGGTSGSTGELFF; DNA: TGTGCCAGAGATACCGGCGGGACTAGCGGGAGTACCGGGGAGCTGTTTTTT
D: NA; V: TRBV4-1; length: 13; size: NA; J: TRBJ1-2; CDR3: CASSQGAGHSYTF; DNA: TGCGCCAGCAGCCAAGGAGCAGGGCACAGCTACACCTTC
D: NA; V: TRBV7-9; length: 15; size: many; J: TRBJ2-7; CDR3: CASSRAGTGPYEQYF; DNA: TGTGCCAGCAGTCGGGCCGGGACCGGACCCTACGAGCAGTACTTC
D: NA; V: TRBV29-1; length: 10; size: few; J: TRBJ2-1; CDR3: CSVEGLEQFF; DNA: TGCAGCGTTGAAGGGCTAGAGCAGTTCTTC
D: NA; V: TRBV20-1; length: 18; size: many; J: TRBJ2-2; CDR3: CSARGGFGLARNTGELFF; DNA: TGCAGTGCTAGAGGAGGGTTCGGGCTAGCGCGGAACACCGGGGAGCTGTTTTTT
D: NA; V: TRBV29-1; length: 12; size: NA; J: TRBJ1-2; CDR3: CSTEDRAEGYTF; DNA: TGCAGCACGGAGGACCGCGCCGAAGGCTACACCTTC
D: TRBD2; V: TRBV24-1; length: 19; size: many; J: TRBJ2-1; CDR3: CATSDLRTSGLSSYNEQFF; DNA: TGTGCCACCAGTGATTTGAGGACTAGCGGGCTTAGCTCCTACAATGAGCAGTTCTTC
D: TRBD2; V: TRBV6-1; length: 17; size: many; J: TRBJ2-7; CDR3: CASSYTTRTSGTHEQYF; DNA: TGTGCCAGCAGTTACACCACCCGGACTAGCGGGACTCACGAGCAGTACTTC
D: TRBD2; V: TRBV5-1; length: 15; size: many; J: TRBJ2-3; CDR3: CASSAAGPSTDTQYF; DNA: TGCGCCAGCAGCGCAGCGGGACCTAGCACAGATACGCAGTATTTT
D: NA; V: TRBV20-1; length: 12; size: NA; J: TRBJ1-4; CDR3: CSAGGPNEKLFF; DNA: TGCAGTGCTGGGGGACCAAATGAAAAACTGTTTTTT
D: NA; V: TRBV2; length: 13; size: many; J: TRBJ1-2; CDR3: CASSEFAGERYTF; DNA: TGTGCCAGCAGTGAATTTGCGGGAGAGCGCTACACCTTC
D: TRBD1; V: TRBV5-1; length: 12; size: NA; J: TRBJ1-1; CDR3: CASRRTGGEAFF; DNA: TGCGCCAGTAGAAGGACAGGGGGAGAAGCTTTCTTT
D: NA; V: TRBV30; length: 13; size: many; J: TRBJ1-5; CDR3: CAWSVTVNQPQHF; DNA: TGTGCCTGGAGTGTGACAGTCAATCAGCCCCAGCATTTT
D: NA; V: TRBV18; length: 13; size: few; J: TRBJ2-5; CDR3: CAGTGTIQETQYF; DNA: TGTGCCGGCACCGGGACAATCCAAGAGACCCAGTACTTC